Here is one T cell receptor beta chain with its context. The data were obtained in a study of blood T cell repertoires in COVID-19. Looking at the study overall: Sites in the United States, Italy and Spain provided acute and convalescent COVID-19 samples.

The CDR3 is 12 amino acids. V lost 2 bases and J 7 bases, leaving 6 bases between the germline ends. Germline V gives CDR1 SNHLY, CDR2 FYNNEI. Profiled with immunoSEQ multiplex PCR; TCRdb holds only in-frame clones, not every one. The sample includes under 140,000 clones, 88% of them seen just once. Input material: peripheral blood. The chain couples TRBV2 to TRBJ2-1; D may be TRBD1 (6 bases). This TCR was recovered from a woman aged 45-65 years with acute or convalescent COVID-19. Written as DNA, the CDR3 is TGTGCCAGCAGTGAAAGGGGGAATGAGCAGTTCTTC. It translates to CASSERGNEQFF.